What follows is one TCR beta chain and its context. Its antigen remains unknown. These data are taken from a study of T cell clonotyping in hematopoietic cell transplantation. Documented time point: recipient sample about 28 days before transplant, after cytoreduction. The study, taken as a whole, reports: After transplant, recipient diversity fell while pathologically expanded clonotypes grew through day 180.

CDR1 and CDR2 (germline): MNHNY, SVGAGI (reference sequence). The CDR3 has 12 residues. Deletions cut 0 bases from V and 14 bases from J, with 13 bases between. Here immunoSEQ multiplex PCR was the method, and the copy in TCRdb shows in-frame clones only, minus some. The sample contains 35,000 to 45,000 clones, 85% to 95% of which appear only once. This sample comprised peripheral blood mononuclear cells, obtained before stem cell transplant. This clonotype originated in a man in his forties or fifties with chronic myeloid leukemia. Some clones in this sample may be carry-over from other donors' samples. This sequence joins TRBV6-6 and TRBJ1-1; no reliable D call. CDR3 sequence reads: CASSYSLARWFF. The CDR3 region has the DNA TGTGCCAGCAGTTACTCCCTGGCCCGGTGGTTCTTT.